This TCR beta chain emerged from a study of blood T cell repertoires in COVID-19. The overall study: PBMCs, B-cell-depleted T cells, or T cells provided the cDNA or gDNA that made up the material.

V lost 0 bases and J lost 4; bases outside the gene matches: 6. The CDR3 has 16 residues. From germline, CDR1 is LGHNA and CDR2 YNFKEQ. Measured with immunoSEQ multiplex PCR; TCRdb has only the in-frame clones, and not every one. The repertoire holds about 110,000 clones, with approximately 85% as singletons. V gene TRBV4-2 combines with J gene TRBJ2-3, with 8 bases matching TRBD2. Sequencing used peripheral blood. The receptor was derived from a man aged 40-49 years with acute or convalescent COVID-19. The CDR3 sequence: CASSQETGGAADTQYF. The CDR3 coding sequence is TGTGCCAGCAGCCAAGAAACCGGGGGGGCGGCAGATACGCAGTATTTT.